These 32 T cell receptor beta chains share one sample of origin, sequenced in a study of T cell repertoires in cytomegalovirus infection. TCRdb reanalysed the reads using MiXCR and keeps one entry per CDR3 protein. This sample has about 100,000 distinct CDR3 sequences, with about a quarter found just once. The sample taken for sequencing was CD8+ T cells from PBMCs. The source is a human donor in good health (CMV status not recorded). Some clones in this sample may be carry-over from other donors' samples.

This clonotype was picked up many times. The chain's CDR3 is CASSQDLGRGLTETQYF. CDR3 coding DNA: TGCGCCAGCAGCCAAGATCTTGGCAGGGGGCTGACAGAGACCCAGTACTTC. The chain carries TRBV4-3 and TRBJ2-5, with TRBD1 identical over 8 bases. Trimming removed 0 bases from V and 4 bases from J; junction bases left unmatched: 10. CDR1 is LGHNA, CDR2 YSLEER, per germline. CDR3 length: 17 amino acids.

This clonotype was seen repeatedly, ten times or more. This rearrangement joins TRBV7-2 to TRBJ2-1, with a possible D match to TRBD2 (6 bases). Germline CDR1 reads SGHTA; CDR2 reads FQGNSA. The V end was cut by 3 bases, the J end by 5 bases, with 14 bases between. This CDR3 spans 15 amino acids. CDR3 sequence reads: CASSLDYKVNNEQFF. The CDR3 DNA reads as TGTGCCAGCAGCTTGGACTATAAGGTCAACAATGAGCAGTTCTTC.

V usage is TRBV7-3 and J usage is TRBJ1-6; 9 bases line up with TRBD1. CDR3 length: 17 amino acids. The ends lost 5 bases at V and 6 bases at J; junction bases unmatched: 11. Germline CDR1 reads SGHTA; CDR2 reads FQGTGA. In nucleotides, the CDR3 is TGTGCCAGCAGCATCACAGGGGGCGGCATGAGTAATTCACCCCTCCACTTT. As protein: CASSITGGGMSNSPLHF. The whole variable domain, filled in from reference TRBV7-3 and TRBJ1-6, reads GAGVSQTPSNKVTEKGKYVELRCDPISGHTALYWYRQSLGQGPEFLIYFQGTGAADDSGLPNDRFFAVRPEGSVSTLKIQRTERGDSAVYLCASSITGGGMSNSPLHFGNGTRLTVT.

This clonotype was counted a few times. The V gene is TRBV7-2, the J gene TRBJ1-1; D is perhaps TRBD1 (5 bases). The CDR3 runs to 13 residues. V lost 2 bases and J lost 7, with 11 bases in between. CDR1 and CDR2 (germline): SGHTA, FQGNSA. The CDR3 DNA is TGTGCCAGCAGCTTACCTGGGACTAATGAAGCTTTCTTT. Residues: CASSLPGTNEAFF.

In its sample, this clonotype was seen many times. The V call is TRBV7-9, the J call TRBJ2-1; 8 bases fit TRBD1. The CDR3 has 16 residues. Germline V lookup: CDR1 SEHNR, CDR2 FQNEAQ (reference sequence). J lost 8 bases, V lost 1 base, and 10 bases had no gene match. As DNA, the CDR3 is TGTGCCAGCAGCTTAGTAGGGCAGGGGGCAATCGATGAGCAGTTCTTC. Its translation is CASSLVGQGAIDEQFF.

V gene TRBV5-6 combines with J gene TRBJ1-2, with 7 bases that match TRBD1. Germline V gene sequence: CDR1 SGHDT, CDR2 YYEEEE. The CDR3 covers 16 residues. The trim removed 0 bases at V and 0 bases at J, leaving 5 bases unmatched. In nucleotides, the CDR3 is TGTGCCAGCAGCTTGGAGGGGGCGCCAGCTAACTATGGCTACACCTTC. Translated, it gives CASSLEGAPANYGYTF.

V gene TRBV29-1 combines with J gene TRBJ2-1, with 10 bases identical to TRBD2. Trimming cost V 0 bases and J 7 bases; bases outside gene matches: 9. The CDR3 sequence is 16 residues long. CDR1 and CDR2 from the germline V gene are SQVTM and ANQGSEA. The CDR3 DNA reads TGCAGCGTTGAAGATCGAAGCGGGAGGGCCGGGAATGAGCAGTTCTTC. It codes for CSVEDRSGRAGNEQFF.

This clonotype was recorded a few times. The rearrangement uses TRBV7-9 and TRBJ2-1; possible D gene TRBD2, 6 bases. CDR1 and CDR2 (germline): SEHNR, FQNEAQ (reference sequence). Trimming cost V 5 bases and J 5 bases, with 13 bases left between them. This CDR3 has 14 amino acids. The CDR3 loop is CASSNRDFDNEQFF. In DNA, the CDR3 is TGTGCCAGCAGCAACCGGGACTTTGACAATGAGCAGTTCTTC. The whole variable domain, remainder taken from reference TRBV7-9 and TRBJ2-1, is DTGVSQNPRHKITKRGQNVTFRCDPISEHNRLYWYRQTLGQGPEFLTYFQNEAQLEKSRLLSDRFSAERPKGSFSTLEIQRTEQGDSAMYLCASSNRDFDNEQFFGPGTRLTVL.

The J gene is TRBJ2-2, the V gene TRBV20-1, with 15 bases fitting TRBD2. CDR3 size: 20 residues. J was trimmed by 1 base and V by 0 bases; bases with no gene match: 9. Germline CDR1 DFQATT, CDR2 SNEGSKA (reference sequence). CDR3 sequence: CSARDALGTSGRLNTGELFF. CDR3 nucleotides: TGCAGTGCTAGAGACGCCTTGGGGACTAGCGGGAGGCTGAACACCGGGGAGCTGTTTTTT.

This clonotype was found many times. The genes are TRBV2 and TRBJ1-1; 7 bases line up with TRBD1. Losses at the gene ends were 4 bases for V and 0 bases for J; bases not matched to a gene: 14. In germline, CDR1 is SNHLY, CDR2 FYNNEI. This CDR3 has 18 amino acids. As DNA, the CDR3 is TGTGCCAGCAGTGTACCTCGGGGACAGACTTCGATGAACACTGAAGCTTTCTTT. As protein: CASSVPRGQTSMNTEAFF.

The chain is built from TRBV11-2 and TRBJ2-1; 8 nucleotides agree with TRBD2. The CDR3 loop spans 15 amino acids. Unmatched junction bases numbered 6, after V lost 7 bases and J lost 1 base. CDR1 SGHAT and CDR2 FQNNGV come from the germline V gene. As DNA, the CDR3 is TGTGCCAGCACCCTAGCGGGTGTATCCTACAATGAGCAGTTCTTC. Encoded protein: CASTLAGVSYNEQFF.

The gene calls are TRBV5-4 and TRBJ1-1, with 7 bases aligning to TRBD1. The V segment lost 0 bases and the J segment 3 bases; nucleotides outside the gene matches: 17. The CDR3 length is 19 residues. Germline V gives CDR1 SGHNT, CDR2 YYREEE (reference sequence). The CDR3 is CASSLGEMGQLGLDTEAFF. CDR3 DNA sequence: TGTGCCAGCAGCTTGGGGGAAATGGGACAGTTAGGGTTGGACACTGAAGCTTTCTTT.

The chain is built from TRBV7-9 and TRBJ2-2; possible D gene TRBD2, 7 bases. Trimming left V 4 bases short and J 3 bases short, with 21 bases between. The CDR3 is made up of 18 amino acids. The germline V gene has CDR1 SEHNR and CDR2 FQNEAQ (reference sequence). The DNA of the CDR3 is TGTGCCAGCAGCTCCCTCGAGGGCGGGGGCCGGTACACCGGGGAGCTGTTTTTT. Translating gives CASSSLEGGGRYTGELFF.

The chain uses TRBV28 and TRBJ2-7; no firm D call. Germline values: CDR1 MDHEN, CDR2 SYDVKM. The germline V and J ends were trimmed by 5 bases and 5 bases, with 19 bases remaining between them. The CDR3 runs 15 residues. The CDR3 coding sequence is TGTGCCAGCAGTACACCCGGATCGGGTGAGGACGAGCAGTACTTC. Translating it yields CASSTPGSGEDEQYF.

This clonotype has only a few counts. The V call is TRBV13, the J call TRBJ2-1; D possibly corresponds to TRBD2 (5 bases). Germline V gene lookup returns CDR1 PRHDT and CDR2 FYEKMQ (reference sequence). Trimming stripped 6 bases from V and 6 bases from J, with 9 bases between. CDR3 length equals 12 residues. The CDR3 is CASSWRVNEQFF. For the CDR3, the DNA is TGTGCCAGCAGTTGGCGGGTCAATGAGCAGTTCTTC.

The table lists this clonotype with many counts. The chain links TRBV12-3 or TRBV12-4 to TRBJ2-1; D remains ambiguous. This CDR3 region has 12 residues. V lost 7 bases and J 8 bases, leaving 12 bases between the germline ends. The CDR3 loop reads CASTPLGDEQFF. DNA for the CDR3: TGTGCCAGCACCCCCCTCGGCGATGAGCAGTTCTTC.

This clonotype occurred many times. This CDR3 reads CASSQAPERAYEQYF. The CDR3 DNA follows: TGTGCCAGCAGTCAAGCCCCTGAGAGAGCCTACGAGCAGTACTTC. V is TRBV7-6 and J is TRBJ2-7; D unresolved. V was cut by 6 bases and J by 2 bases, with 17 bases left in between. CDR3 length equals 15 residues. Germline V gene data show CDR1 as SGHVS and CDR2 as FNYEAQ.

This clonotype was seen many times. V usage is TRBV7-2 and J usage is TRBJ2-3; 7 nucleotides align to TRBD2. The CDR3 consists of 16 residues. Germline CDR1 reads SGHTA; CDR2 reads FQGNSA. V shed 3 bases and J 2 bases; nucleotides not matched to a gene: 8. The CDR3 nucleotides are TGTGCCAGCAGCTTCGGACTAGGAGAATTCACAGATACGCAGTATTTT. This codes for CASSFGLGEFTDTQYF.

Only a few counts were recorded for this clonotype. CDR3 sequence (DNA): TGTGCTAGTGGTTTTGGGCAGAACACTGAAGCTTTCTTT. Amino acids: CASGFGQNTEAFF. V and J are TRBV12-5 and TRBJ1-1, with D unclear. Germline-derived CDR1 and CDR2 are LGHNT and FRNRAP. This CDR3 is built from 13 residues. Trimming removed 3 bases at V and 1 base at J, with 6 bases between.

This clonotype has just a few counts. The chain carries TRBV28 and TRBJ2-5, with 10 bases identical to TRBD2. CDR1 MDHEN and CDR2 SYDVKM come from the germline V gene. The CDR3 sequence is 15 residues long. V gave up 2 bases and J gave up 3 bases; unmatched junction bases: 3. The CDR3 protein is CASSLTSGNEETQYF. The CDR3 DNA reads as TGTGCCAGCAGTTTAACTAGCGGGAATGAAGAGACCCAGTACTTC. The whole variable domain, filled in from reference TRBV28 and TRBJ2-5, reads DVKVTQSSRYLVKRTGEKVFLECVQDMDHENMFWYRQDPGLGLRLIYFSYDVKMKEKGDIPEGYSVSREKKERFSLILESASTNQTSMYLCASSLTSGNEETQYFGPGTRLLVL.

This clonotype came up many times. J is TRBJ2-7 and V is TRBV7-8; 13 nucleotides match TRBD2. The CDR3 has 16 amino acids. The germline CDR1 and CDR2 sequences are SGHVS and FQNEAQ. V gave up 5 bases and J gave up 2 bases; unmatched junction bases: 6. CDR3 sequence reads: CASSPWTSGGTYEQYF. The CDR3 DNA sequence: TGTGCCAGCAGCCCCTGGACTAGCGGGGGAACCTACGAGCAGTACTTC.

This clonotype was found a few times. The J gene is TRBJ2-7, the V gene TRBV27; D possibly matches TRBD1 or TRBD2 (5 bases each). This CDR3 comprises 16 residues. From germline, CDR1 is MNHEY and CDR2 SMNVEV (reference sequence). V lost 0 bases and J lost 2, with 14 bases in between. The CDR3 DNA is TGTGCCAGCAGTTTATCGATCGGGGCCCATGCCTACGAGCAGTACTTC. Encoded protein: CASSLSIGAHAYEQYF.

In this sample, this clonotype turned up many times. The chain employs TRBV28 and TRBJ1-4, with TRBD1 matching 7 bases. Trimming removed 3 bases from V and 8 bases from J; junction bases left unmatched: 6. Germline loops: CDR1 MDHEN, CDR2 SYDVKM. CDR3 length: 14 amino acids. Here the CDR3 reads CASSLAGQSEKLFF. As DNA, the CDR3 is TGTGCCAGCAGTTTGGCGGGACAGTCCGAAAAACTGTTTTTT.

The chain carries TRBV29-1 and TRBJ2-2, with TRBD1 identical over 10 bases. Germline V CDR1 and CDR2: SQVTM, ANQGSEA. This CDR3 has 14 residues. V shed 7 bases, J shed 5 bases, and the junction held 7 bases outside the gene matches. CDR3 nucleotide sequence: TGCAGCGCCTCCGGGACAGGGGCAACCGGGGAGCTGTTTTTT. Amino acid sequence: CSASGTGATGELFF.

The table lists this clonotype with a few counts. The chain uses TRBV19 and TRBJ2-7; D gene uncertain. CDR3 size: 11 residues. V lost 4 bases and J 2 bases, leaving 3 bases between the germline ends. Germline CDR1 is LNHDA and CDR2 is SQIVND (reference sequence). As DNA, the CDR3 is TGTGCCAGTAGTACCGCCTACGAGCAGTACTTC. Translation gives CASSTAYEQYF.

This clonotype occurred a few times. This sequence joins TRBV23-1 and TRBJ2-1; D remains ambiguous. TRBV23-1 is marked as an open reading frame, function uncertain. This CDR3 spans 13 amino acids. V lost 2 bases to trimming and J lost 9 bases, with 11 bases between them. The CDR3: CASSQPHGCEQFF. The CDR3 bases are TGCGCCAGCAGTCAACCCCACGGTTGTGAGCAGTTCTTC.

The CDR3 DNA is TGCAGTGCTAGAGGACCCAGGGAACGCTCTGGAAACACCATATATTTT. Its protein is CSARGPRERSGNTIYF. V and J are TRBV20-1 and TRBJ1-3, with D possibly matching TRBD1 (5 bases). V lost 1 base and J lost 0, with 13 bases in between. Germline CDR1 reads DFQATT; CDR2 reads SNEGSKA (reference sequence). There are 16 residues in the CDR3.

At least ten counts were recorded for this clonotype. The chain recombines TRBV7-9 with TRBJ1-4; 8 nucleotides match TRBD1. The junction had 4 bases not matched to a gene; V was cut back by 4 bases and J by 3 bases. The CDR3 runs to 15 residues. Germline lookup yields CDR1 SEHNR and CDR2 FQNEAQ (reference sequence). The CDR3 coding sequence is TGTGCCAGCAGCTCCAGGGGGCCGGCTAATGAAAAACTGTTTTTT. It codes for CASSSRGPANEKLFF.

The table lists this clonotype with many counts. This rearrangement joins TRBV7-2 to TRBJ1-1; D is unclear. Germline-derived CDR1 and CDR2 are SGHTA and FQGNSA. The CDR3 has 9 residues. Trimming stripped 5 bases from V and 14 bases from J, with 9 bases between. CDR3 sequence reads: CASSAGIFF. DNA of the CDR3: TGTGCCAGCAGCGCGGGGATATTCTTT.

V and J are TRBV4-3 and TRBJ2-7; 9 bases are shared with TRBD2. Per the germline V gene, CDR1 is LGHNA and CDR2 is YSLEER. V trimming: 1 base; J trimming: 5 bases; junction bases outside the gene matches: 6. The CDR3 is 15 residues long. DNA of the CDR3: TGCGCCAGCAGCCAAGGCGTAGCGGGAGTGGACGAGCAGTACTTC. Translated: CASSQGVAGVDEQYF.

This clonotype was seen ten or more times. The chain links TRBV7-8 to TRBJ2-4, with TRBD2 identical over 8 bases. Trimming removed 5 bases from V and 6 bases from J; junction bases left unmatched: 9. The CDR3 has 15 residues. Germline V gene sequence: CDR1 SGHVS, CDR2 FQNEAQ. DNA of the CDR3: TGTGCCAGCAGCGACCGGGGGGGGAACGGAAACATTCAGTACTTC. It yields the protein CASSDRGGNGNIQYF.

The chain is built from TRBV28 and TRBJ2-5, with D maybe TRBD1 (6 bases). Germline V gene lookup returns CDR1 MDHEN and CDR2 SYDVKM. With 4 bases removed from V and 5 bases from J, the gap between germline ends came to 14 bases. The CDR3 is 14 amino acids. Here the CDR3 reads CASSSNRVRETQYF. CDR3 DNA sequence: TGTGCCAGCAGTTCGAACAGGGTCAGGGAGACCCAGTACTTC.